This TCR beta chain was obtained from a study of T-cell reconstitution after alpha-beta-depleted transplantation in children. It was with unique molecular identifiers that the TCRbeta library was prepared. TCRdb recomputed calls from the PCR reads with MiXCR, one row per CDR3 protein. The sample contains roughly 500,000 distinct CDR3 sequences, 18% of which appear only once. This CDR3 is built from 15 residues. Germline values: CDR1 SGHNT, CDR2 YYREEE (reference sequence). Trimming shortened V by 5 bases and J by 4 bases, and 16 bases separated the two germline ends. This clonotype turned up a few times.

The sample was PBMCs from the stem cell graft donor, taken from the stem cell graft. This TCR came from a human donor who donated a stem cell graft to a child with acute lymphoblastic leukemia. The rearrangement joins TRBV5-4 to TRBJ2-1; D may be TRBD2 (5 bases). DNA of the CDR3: TGTGCCAGCAGGGAAGACTACCCCAATTACAATGAGCAGTTCTTC. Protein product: CASREDYPNYNEQFF.